A selection of T cell receptor beta chains follows, all from one sample in a study of blood T cell repertoires in COVID-19. Sequencing was performed with immunoSEQ multiplex PCR; in TCRdb, only in-frame clones are kept and a portion is missing. The data show about 430,000 clones, roughly nine tenths seen once. The sample consisted of PBMCs or T cells enriched from blood (not recorded which). These receptor sequences come from a man aged 25 to 40 who had recovered from COVID-19. Both conserved end residues are part of each CDR3. The D gene is left open where the match is weak. Some rows mark clone size as missing; the rest say once, few, many or name a class of expanded clone.

-	TRBV4-1	TRBJ2-1	TRBD2	CASSRAGDEQFF	TGCGCCAGCAGCCGAGCGGGGGATGAGCAGTTCTTC
-	TRBV27	TRBJ1-1	-	CASSFWGGGNTEAFF	TGTGCCAGCAGTTTCTGGGGAGGGGGAAACACTGAAGCTTTCTTT
-	TRBV24-1	TRBJ2-5	TRBD2	CATSDATSGRETQYF	TGTGCCACCAGTGATGCGACTAGCGGGAGAGAGACCCAGTACTTC
-	TRBV5-6	TRBJ1-2	-	CASSQGGYGYTF	TGTGCCAGCAGCCAAGGAGGATATGGCTACACCTTC
once	TRBV7-8	TRBJ2-1	-	CASSLAFSNEQFF	TGTGCCAGCAGCTTAGCTTTTAGCAATGAGCAGTTCTTC
-	TRBV7-2	TRBJ2-1	TRBD2	CASSLEPSGFLGDNEQFF	TGTGCCAGCAGCTTAGAGCCTAGCGGGTTCTTAGGAGACAATGAGCAGTTCTTC
-	TRBV12-2	TRBJ2-7	-	CASYGGSRYEQYF	TGTGCAAGTTACGGCGGGAGTCGCTACGAGCAGTACTTC
-	TRBV5-6	TRBJ1-1	-	CASSLAGGSNTEAFF	TGTGCCAGCAGCTTGGCCGGAGGGTCTAACACTGAAGCTTTCTTT
-	TRBV29-1	TRBJ2-7	TRBD1	CSVEGLQGAIYEQYF	TGCAGCGTTGAAGGGCTACAGGGGGCGATTTACGAGCAGTACTTC
-	TRBV7-9	TRBJ1-1	TRBD1	CASSLVRRGPTEAFF	TGTGCCAGCAGCTTAGTTCGCAGGGGGCCCACTGAAGCTTTCTTT